One T cell receptor beta chain is described in this entry. Its antigen remains unknown. V was clipped by 3 bases and J by 8 bases; unmatched bases: 7. Germline lookup yields CDR1 SGHAT and CDR2 FQNNGV. This CDR3 contains 15 residues. This sample was included in a study of T cell responses to AZD1222 COVID-19 vaccine. Study observations and caveats: Across the whole spike, CD4 TCRs peaked at regions 160-218 and 743-854. Unmutated variant regions reportedly attract nearly half of all spike-specific TCRs. There were mostly white British donors and more females than males, and clonal diversity was possibly underestimated.

This table comes from immunoSEQ multiplex PCR, and its TCRdb copy is limited to in-frame clones, with some not included. The sample has roughly 150,000 clones, roughly nine tenths seen once. The source is an adult who received the AZD1222 COVID-19 vaccine. The chain has TRBV11-2 and TRBJ2-1; TRBD2 agrees at 10 bases. Sample: peripheral blood, taken 28 days after the second AZD1222 dose. Here the CDR3 DNA reads TGTGCCAGCAGCTTGTACGGGAGCGGGGGGGATGAGCAGTTCTTC. This sequence encodes CASSLYGSGGDEQFF.